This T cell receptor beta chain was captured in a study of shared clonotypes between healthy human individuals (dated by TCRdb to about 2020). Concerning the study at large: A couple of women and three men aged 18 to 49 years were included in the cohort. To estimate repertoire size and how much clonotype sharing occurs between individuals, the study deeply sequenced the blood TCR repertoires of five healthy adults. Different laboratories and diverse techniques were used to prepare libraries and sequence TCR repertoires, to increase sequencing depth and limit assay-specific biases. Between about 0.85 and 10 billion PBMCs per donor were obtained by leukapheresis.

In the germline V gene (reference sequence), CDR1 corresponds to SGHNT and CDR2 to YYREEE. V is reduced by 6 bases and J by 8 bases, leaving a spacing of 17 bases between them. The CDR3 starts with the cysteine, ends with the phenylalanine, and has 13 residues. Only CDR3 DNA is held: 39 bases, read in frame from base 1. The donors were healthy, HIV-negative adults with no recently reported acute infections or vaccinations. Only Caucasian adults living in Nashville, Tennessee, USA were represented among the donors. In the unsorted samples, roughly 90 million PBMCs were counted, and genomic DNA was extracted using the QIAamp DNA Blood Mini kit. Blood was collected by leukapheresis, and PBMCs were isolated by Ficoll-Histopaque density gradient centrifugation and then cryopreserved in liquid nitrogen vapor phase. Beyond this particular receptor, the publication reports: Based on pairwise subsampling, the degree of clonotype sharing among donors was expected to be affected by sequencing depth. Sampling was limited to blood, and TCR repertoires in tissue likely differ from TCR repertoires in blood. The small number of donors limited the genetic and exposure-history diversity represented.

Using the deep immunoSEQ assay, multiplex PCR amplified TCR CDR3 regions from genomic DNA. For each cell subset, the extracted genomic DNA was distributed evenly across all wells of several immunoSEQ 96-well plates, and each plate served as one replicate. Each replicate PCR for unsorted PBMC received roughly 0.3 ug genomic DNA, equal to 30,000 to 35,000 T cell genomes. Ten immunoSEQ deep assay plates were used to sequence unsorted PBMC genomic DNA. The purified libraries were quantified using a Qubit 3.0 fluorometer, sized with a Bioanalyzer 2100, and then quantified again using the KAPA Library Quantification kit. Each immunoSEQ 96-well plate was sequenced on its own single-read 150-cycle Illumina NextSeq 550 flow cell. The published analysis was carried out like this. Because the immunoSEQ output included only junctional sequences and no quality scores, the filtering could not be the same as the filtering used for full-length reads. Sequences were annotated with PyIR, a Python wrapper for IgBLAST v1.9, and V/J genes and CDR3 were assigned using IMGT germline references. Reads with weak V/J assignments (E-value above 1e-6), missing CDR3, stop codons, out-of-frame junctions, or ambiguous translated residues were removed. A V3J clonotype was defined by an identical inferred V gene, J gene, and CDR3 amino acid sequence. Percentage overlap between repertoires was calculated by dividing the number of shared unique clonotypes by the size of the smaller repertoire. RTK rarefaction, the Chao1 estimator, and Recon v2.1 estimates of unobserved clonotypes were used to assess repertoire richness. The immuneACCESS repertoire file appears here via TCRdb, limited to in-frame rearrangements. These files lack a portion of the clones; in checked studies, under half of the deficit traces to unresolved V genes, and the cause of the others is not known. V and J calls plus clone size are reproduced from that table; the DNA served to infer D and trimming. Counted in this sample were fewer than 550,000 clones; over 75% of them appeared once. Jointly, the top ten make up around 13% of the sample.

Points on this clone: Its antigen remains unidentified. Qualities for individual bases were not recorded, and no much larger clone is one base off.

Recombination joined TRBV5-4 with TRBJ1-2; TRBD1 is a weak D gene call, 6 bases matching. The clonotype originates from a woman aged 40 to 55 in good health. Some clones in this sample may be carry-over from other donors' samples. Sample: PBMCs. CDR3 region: CASTPPQGGGYTF. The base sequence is TGTGCCAGCACCCCCCCACAGGGCGGGGGCTACACCTTC.